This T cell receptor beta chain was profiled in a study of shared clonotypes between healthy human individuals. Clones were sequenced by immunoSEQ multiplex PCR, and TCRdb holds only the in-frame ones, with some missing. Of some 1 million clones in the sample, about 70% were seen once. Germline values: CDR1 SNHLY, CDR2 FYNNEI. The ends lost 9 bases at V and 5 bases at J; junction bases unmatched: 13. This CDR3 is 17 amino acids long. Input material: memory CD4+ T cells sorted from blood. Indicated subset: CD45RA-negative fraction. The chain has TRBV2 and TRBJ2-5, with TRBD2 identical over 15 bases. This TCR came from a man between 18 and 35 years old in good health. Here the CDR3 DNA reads TGTGCCAGTCAGACCGGGACTAGCGGGGGGCGGGGTGAGACCCAGTACTTC. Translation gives CASQTGTSGGRGETQYF.